Following are 26 T cell receptor beta chains from one sample sequenced in a study of kidney transplant recipient with SARS-CoV-2 infection. Each CDR3 protein gets one entry after TCRdb re-called the reads with MiXCR. The sample records approximately 250,000 distinct CDR3 sequences, more than 25% being singletons. The input for sequencing was a blood sample, taken at baseline and around day 110 from a kidney transplant recipient. Source of these receptors: a male patient aged 25-45 years who had COVID-19 and was a kidney transplant recipient. Some T cells may arise from the graft donor.

Details on this clonotype: A much more abundant neighbour one base away suggests this may be a read error. This chain links TRBV5-5 with TRBJ1-2; D is ambiguous. Germline-derived CDR1 and CDR2 are SGHKS and YYEKEE (reference sequence). The CDR3 is made up of 16 amino acids. The DNA for the CDR3 is TGTGTCAGCGAAGAGATTGTCTCGCGAAAGACCTATGGCTACACCTTC. Amino acids: CVSEEIVSRKTYGYTF.

Concerning this clonotype: The final CDR3 position lacks the conserved phenylalanine or tryptophan, pointing to a likely read error. CDR3 region: CASSFGTSYNEQFS. The CDR3 DNA sequence: TGCGCCAGCAGCTTCGGGACATCCTACAATGAGCAGTTCTCC. The gene calls are TRBV5-1 and TRBJ2-1; D is perhaps TRBD1 (6 bases). This CDR3 comprises 14 residues. Trimming cost V 2 bases and J 1 base, with 7 bases left between them. Germline loops: CDR1 SGHRS, CDR2 YFSETQ.

To note about this clonotype: This clone may be a read error of a much larger clone one base away. J is TRBJ2-3 and V is TRBV27; 7 bases align to TRBD1. The CDR3 length is 16 residues. The germline V gene encodes CDR1 MNHEY and CDR2 SMNVEV (reference sequence). CDR3: CASSSPTGISTDAQYF. As DNA, the CDR3 is TGTGCCAGCAGTTCCCCGACAGGGATTAGCACAGATGCGCAGTATTTT.

The chain uses TRBV6-5 and TRBJ2-4, with no clear D. Germline V gene data show CDR1 as MNHEY and CDR2 as SVGAGI. The CDR3 length is 16 residues. V was shortened by 3 bases and J by 0 bases, with 12 bases between the two germline ends. The CDR3 DNA follows: TGTGCCAGCAGTTATTCAAGGACCCTAGCCAAAAACATTCAGTACTTC. It is translated as CASSYSRTLAKNIQYF.

Points on this clonotype: With a much larger clone just one base away, this may be a read error. This chain uses TRBV3-1 with TRBJ2-7; no reliable D call. Germline V CDR1 and CDR2: LGHDT, YNNKEL (reference sequence). CDR3 length: 14 residues. CDR3 DNA sequence: TGTGCCAGCGGCCAAGGTCCCCTGACCTACGAGCAGTACTTC. This encodes CASGQGPLTYEQYF.

This clonotype was seen at least ten times. This chain uses TRBV29-1 with TRBJ2-2; the match to TRBD2 covers 13 bases. V lost 6 bases and J lost 7; bases outside the gene matches: 8. Germline V gives CDR1 SQVTM, CDR2 ANQGSEA. The CDR3 consists of 15 residues. This CDR3 reads CSVVLAGGPNGELFF. In DNA form, the CDR3 reads TGCAGCGTCGTACTAGCGGGAGGGCCTAACGGGGAGCTGTTTTTT.

This clonotype was detected ten times or more. The chain has TRBV20-1 and TRBJ2-1, with 10 bases that match TRBD2. The CDR3 totals 13 residues. The J segment lost 7 bases and the V segment lost 5 bases, leaving 5 bases of the junction unmatched. Germline CDR1 and CDR2: DFQATT and SNEGSKA (reference sequence). CDR3 DNA sequence: TGCAGTGCTGAGCGGGAGGGACGGAATGAGCAGTTCTTC. It is translated as CSAEREGRNEQFF.

This clonotype was counted a few times. The genes are TRBV19 and TRBJ1-2; D not resolved. The CDR3 runs 17 residues. Between the trimmed V and J ends, which lost 5 bases and 4 bases, there was a span of 23 bases. The V gene's germline CDR1 is LNHDA and CDR2 SQIVND (reference sequence). CDR3 amino acids: CASSPPMTNRKTYGYTF. Written as DNA, the CDR3 is TGTGCCAGTAGTCCGCCAATGACAAATCGAAAGACCTATGGCTACACCTTC.

About this clonotype itself: Mismatch with germline at one junction end may stem from a read error. The rearrangement links TRBV3-1 to TRBJ2-2; D remains unclear. From germline, CDR1 is LGHDT and CDR2 YNNKEL (reference sequence). The CDR3 spans 18 residues. The CDR3 here is CAGSTSSPISGLTGELFF. CDR3 sequence (DNA): TGTGCCGGCAGCACGAGTAGTCCCATTTCAGGCTTGACCGGGGAGCTGTTTTTT.

A remark on this clonotype: Just one base apart from a much larger clone, this may be a read error. This chain uses TRBV18 with TRBJ1-2, with TRBD1 matching over 9 bases. The ends lost 5 bases at V and 0 bases at J; junction bases unmatched: 4. Germline CDR1 KGHSH, CDR2 LQKENI. The CDR3 has 15 amino acids. The CDR3 sequence is CASSSGQGTNYGYTF. The DNA for the CDR3 is TGTGCCAGCTCAAGTGGACAGGGGACTAACTATGGCTACACCTTC.

This clonotype was picked up many times. V is TRBV6-4 and J is TRBJ1-2; D unclear. CDR1 and CDR2 (germline): MRHNA, SNTAGT. V lost 5 bases and J lost 4, with 23 bases in between. The length of the CDR3 is 17 residues. The CDR3 here is CASSIGISHGKTYGYTF. The CDR3, as DNA: TGTGCCAGCAGTATTGGAATCTCACACGGAAAGACCTATGGCTACACCTTC.

Regarding this clonotype: A much bigger clone sits one base away, suggesting this may be a read error. The rearrangement uses TRBV11-2 and TRBJ2-7; a weak D match, TRBD2 (5 bases). The CDR3 is 14 residues long. The germline gives CDR1 SGHAT, CDR2 FQNNGV. The CDR3 reads CTSSLDPGVYEQYF. In DNA, the CDR3 is TGTACCAGCAGCTTAGACCCCGGGGTCTACGAGCAGTACTTC.

A remark on this clonotype: Possible read error: a much larger clone is one base away. The J gene is TRBJ2-7, the V gene TRBV23-1; TRBD1 matches 7 bases. TRBV23-1 is given ORF status, its function remaining uncertain. The CDR3 is 15 residues long. CDR3 bases: TGCGCCATCAGTCACGACCCGCCGACAGGGAACGAGCAGTACTTC. It yields the protein CAISHDPPTGNEQYF.

Turning to this clonotype: Lacking the conserved final phenylalanine or tryptophan, this CDR3 likely reflects a read error. The chain is built from TRBV29-1 and TRBJ2-5; weak D call: TRBD2 (5 bases). The CDR3 is 12 amino acids. The V gene's germline CDR1 is SQVTM and CDR2 ANQGSEA. As DNA, the CDR3 is TGCAGAGTCGGCCTCAAAAAATGGGAGCAGTACGTC. Translated: CRVGLKKWEQYV.

This clonotype was seen ten or more times. This chain connects TRBV6-5 to TRBJ1-1; 7 bases agree with TRBD1. The CDR3 length is 12 residues. Germline CDR1 is MNHEY and CDR2 is SVGAGI. The V gene end was trimmed by 6 bases and the J gene end by 13 bases; junction bases not matched to a gene: 11. The CDR3 spells CASRLGTASDFF. The CDR3 nucleotides read TGTGCCAGCAGACTCGGGACAGCTTCTGATTTCTTT.

This clonotype appeared many times. The V call is TRBV20-1, the J call TRBJ1-1; D might be TRBD1 (5 bases). V was clipped by 7 bases and J by 6 bases, with 21 bases between them. CDR1 is DFQATT and CDR2 is SNEGSKA in the germline V gene (reference sequence). The CDR3 totals 14 residues. The DNA for the CDR3 is TGCAGTGTTCCGCCGACAGCTTTGGGGGCTGAAGCTTTCTTT. This codes for CSVPPTALGAEAFF.

In its sample, this clonotype was seen many times. This chain connects TRBV18 to TRBJ1-5, with no clear D. The CDR3 spans 16 residues. V shed 2 bases and J shed 2 bases, with 13 bases lying between them. Germline V gives CDR1 KGHSH, CDR2 LQKENI. The CDR3: CASSPYPRRGNQPQHF. The CDR3 nucleotides are TGTGCCAGCTCACCATACCCCCGGAGGGGCAATCAGCCCCAGCATTTT.

This clonotype was recorded many times. The rearrangement uses TRBV14 and TRBJ2-5; perhaps D is TRBD1 or TRBD2 (6 bases each). V was clipped by 1 base and J by 6 bases, with 12 bases between them. The CDR3 spans 14 residues. Germline values: CDR1 SGHDN, CDR2 FVKESK. CDR3 amino acids: CASSQAGGRQTQYF. The DNA for the CDR3 is TGTGCCAGCAGCCAAGCTGGGGGGCGTCAGACCCAGTACTTC.

About this clonotype: This may arise from a read error, as a much more abundant clone is one base away. The J gene is TRBJ2-7, the V gene TRBV5-6; D possibly corresponds to TRBD2 (6 bases). This CDR3 spans 17 amino acids. Per the germline V gene, CDR1 is SGHDT and CDR2 is YYEEEE. V was pared by 3 bases and J by 5 bases, with 24 bases between. CDR3 residues: CASSSPWVGTRPHEQYF. The CDR3 DNA sequence: TGTGCCAGCAGCTCCCCCTGGGTCGGGACTCGACCACACGAGCAGTACTTC.

This clonotype was counted ten times or more. The V call is TRBV5-1, the J call TRBJ2-7; tentatively, D is TRBD2 (5 bases). The CDR3 has 14 residues. Germline CDR1 and CDR2: SGHRS and YFSETQ. Trimming took off 0 bases at V and 3 bases at J, with 10 bases between the two ends. The CDR3 nucleotides are TGCGCCAGCAGCTTGGGAAGCGGCAACTACGAGCAGTACTTC. This translates into CASSLGSGNYEQYF.

This clonotype was found once. Since a much larger clone is just one base distant, this may be a read error. The V and J genes are TRBV11-2 and TRBJ2-1; the match to TRBD1 covers 7 bases. This CDR3 is built from 15 residues. Germline lookup yields CDR1 SGHAT and CDR2 FQNNGV. The trim removed 5 bases at V and 8 bases at J, leaving 12 bases unmatched. CDR3 amino acids: CASSPGTASYDEQFF. CDR3 nucleotide sequence: TGTGCCAGCAGCCCAGGGACAGCTTCTTACGATGAGCAGTTCTTC.

This clonotype was detected many times. This chain uses TRBV4-1 with TRBJ1-4; D might be TRBD1 (5 bases). Trimming stripped 1 base from V and 7 bases from J, with 13 bases between. The V gene's germline CDR1 is MGHRA and CDR2 YSYEKL. The CDR3 runs 15 residues. The CDR3 nucleotides read TGCGCCAGCAGCCAAGTGTACTCCCAGGGTGAAAAACTGTTTTTT. It yields the protein CASSQVYSQGEKLFF.

This clonotype has a count of ten or more. The chain combines TRBV5-4 with TRBJ2-7, with D uncertain. This CDR3 region has 15 residues. Germline V gene data show CDR1 as SGHNT and CDR2 as YYREEE (reference sequence). Deletions cut 0 bases from V and 0 bases from J, with 10 bases between. The CDR3 is CASSLDYSTSYEQYF. Written as DNA, the CDR3 is TGTGCCAGCAGCTTGGACTACTCTACCTCCTACGAGCAGTACTTC. The whole variable domain, remainder taken from reference TRBV5-4 and TRBJ2-7, is ETGVTQSPTHLIKTRGQQVTLRCSSQSGHNTVSWYQQALGQGPQFIFQYYREEENGRGNFPPRFSGLQFPNYSSELNVNALELDDSALYLCASSLDYSTSYEQYFGPGTRLTVT.

This clonotype appeared many times. The J gene is TRBJ1-2, the V gene TRBV7-6; D remains ambiguous. The CDR3 length is 17 residues. The germline gives CDR1 SGHVS, CDR2 FNYEAQ. Trimming took off 5 bases at V and 4 bases at J, with 23 bases between the two ends. The CDR3 protein is CASSRRRESRKTYGYTF. CDR3 nucleotide sequence: TGTGCCAGCAGCCGGCGACGTGAATCTCGAAAGACCTATGGCTACACCTTC.

This clonotype was recorded many times. This sequence joins TRBV5-1 and TRBJ2-2; D uncertain. Trimming removed 0 bases at V and 1 base at J, with 4 bases between. CDR3 length: 14 amino acids. From germline, CDR1 is SGHRS and CDR2 YFSETQ. CDR3 DNA sequence: TGCGCCAGCAGCTTGGCGGAGAACACCGGGGAGCTGTTTTTT. Translating gives CASSLAENTGELFF.

This clonotype was seen repeatedly, ten times or more. The V and J genes are TRBV7-3 and TRBJ2-1, with D perhaps being TRBD1 or TRBD2 (5 bases each). With 3 bases removed from V and 5 bases from J, the gap between germline ends came to 11 bases. This CDR3 region has 14 residues. Germline loops: CDR1 SGHTA, CDR2 FQGTGA. CDR3 DNA sequence: TGTGCCAGCAGCTTGTCGGGGCCAAACAATGAGCAGTTCTTC. The encoded protein is CASSLSGPNNEQFF.